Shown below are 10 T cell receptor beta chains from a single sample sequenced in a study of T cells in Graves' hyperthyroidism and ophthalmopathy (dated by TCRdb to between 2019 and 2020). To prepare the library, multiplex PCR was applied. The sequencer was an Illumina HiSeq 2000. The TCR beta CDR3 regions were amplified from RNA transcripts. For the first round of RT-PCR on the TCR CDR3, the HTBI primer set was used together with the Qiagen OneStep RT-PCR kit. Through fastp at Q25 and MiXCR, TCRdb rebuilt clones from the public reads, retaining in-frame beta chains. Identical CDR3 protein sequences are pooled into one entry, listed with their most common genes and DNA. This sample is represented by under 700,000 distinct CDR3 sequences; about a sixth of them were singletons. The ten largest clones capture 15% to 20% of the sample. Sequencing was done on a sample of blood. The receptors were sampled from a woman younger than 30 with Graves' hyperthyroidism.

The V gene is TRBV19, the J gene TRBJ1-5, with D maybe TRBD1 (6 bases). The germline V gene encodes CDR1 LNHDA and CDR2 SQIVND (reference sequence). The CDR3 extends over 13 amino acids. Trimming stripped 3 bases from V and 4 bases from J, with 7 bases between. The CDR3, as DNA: TGTGCCAGTAGTATCAGGGGAAATCAGCCCCAGCATTTT. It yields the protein CASSIRGNQPQHF. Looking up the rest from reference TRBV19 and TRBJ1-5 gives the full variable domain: DGGITQSPKYLFRKEGQNVTLSCEQNLNHDAMYWYRQDPGQGLRLIYYSQIVNDFQKGDIAEGYSVSREKKESFPLTVTSAQKNPTAFYLCASSIRGNQPQHFGDGTRLSIL.

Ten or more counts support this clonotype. Written as DNA, the CDR3 is TGTGCCACCATGACATGGGGCTACACCTTC. This sequence encodes CATMTWGYTF. The V and J genes are TRBV28 and TRBJ1-2; the D is unclear. V lost 10 bases to trimming and J lost 8 bases, with 11 bases between them. The CDR3 covers 10 residues. Germline CDR1 MDHEN, CDR2 SYDVKM.

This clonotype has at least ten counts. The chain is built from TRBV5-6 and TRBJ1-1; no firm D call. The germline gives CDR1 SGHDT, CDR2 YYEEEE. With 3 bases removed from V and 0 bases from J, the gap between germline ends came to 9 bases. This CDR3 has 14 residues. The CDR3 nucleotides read TGTGCCAGCAGCTCCCTCCAGCTGAACACTGAAGCTTTCTTT. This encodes CASSSLQLNTEAFF. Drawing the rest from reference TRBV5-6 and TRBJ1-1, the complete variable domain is DAGVTQSPTHLIKTRGQQVTLRCSPKSGHDTVSWYQQALGQGPQFIFQYYEEEERQRGNFPDRFSGHQFPNYSSELNVNALLLGDSALYLCASSSLQLNTEAFFGQGTRLTVV.

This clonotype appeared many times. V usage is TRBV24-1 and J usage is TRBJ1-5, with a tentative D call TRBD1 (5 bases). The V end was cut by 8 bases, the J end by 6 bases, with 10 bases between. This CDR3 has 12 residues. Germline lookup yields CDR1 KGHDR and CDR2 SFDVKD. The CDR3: CATTRTGQPQHF. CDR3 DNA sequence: TGTGCCACCACACGAACAGGTCAGCCCCAGCATTTT.

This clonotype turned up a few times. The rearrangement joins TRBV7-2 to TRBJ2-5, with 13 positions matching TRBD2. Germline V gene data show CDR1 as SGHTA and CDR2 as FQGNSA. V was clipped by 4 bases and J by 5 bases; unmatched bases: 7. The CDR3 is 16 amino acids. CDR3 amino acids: CASSSTGLAGWETQYF. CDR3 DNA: TGTGCCAGCAGCTCAACGGGACTAGCGGGATGGGAGACCCAGTACTTC.

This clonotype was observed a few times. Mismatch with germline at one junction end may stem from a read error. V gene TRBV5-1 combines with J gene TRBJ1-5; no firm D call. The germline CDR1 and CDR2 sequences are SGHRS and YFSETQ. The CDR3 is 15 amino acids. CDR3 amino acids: CASSLDGYSNQPPHF. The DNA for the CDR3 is TGCGCCAGCAGCTTGGACGGGTATAGCAATCAGCCCCCGCATTTT.

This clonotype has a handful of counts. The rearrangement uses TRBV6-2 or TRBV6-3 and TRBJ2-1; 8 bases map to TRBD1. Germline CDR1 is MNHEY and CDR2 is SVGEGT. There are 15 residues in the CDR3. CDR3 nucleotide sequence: TGTGTTAGTCTAGGGACAGGCAGCTCCTACAATGAGCAGTTCTTC. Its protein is CVSLGTGSSYNEQFF.

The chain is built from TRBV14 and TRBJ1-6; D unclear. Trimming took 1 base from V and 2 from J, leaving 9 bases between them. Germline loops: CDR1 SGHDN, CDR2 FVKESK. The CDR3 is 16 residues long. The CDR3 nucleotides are TGTGCCAGCAGCCAAGTTCCAGGCGCCTATAATTCACCCCTCCACTTT. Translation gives CASSQVPGAYNSPLHF.

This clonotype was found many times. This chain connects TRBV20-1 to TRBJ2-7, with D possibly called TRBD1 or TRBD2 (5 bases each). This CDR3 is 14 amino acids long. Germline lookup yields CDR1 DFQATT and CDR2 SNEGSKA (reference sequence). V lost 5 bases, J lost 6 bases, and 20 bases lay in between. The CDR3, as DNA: TGCAGTGCTCAAGCGGCAGGGAAGGTTGGCGAGCAGTACTTC. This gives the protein CSAQAAGKVGEQYF.

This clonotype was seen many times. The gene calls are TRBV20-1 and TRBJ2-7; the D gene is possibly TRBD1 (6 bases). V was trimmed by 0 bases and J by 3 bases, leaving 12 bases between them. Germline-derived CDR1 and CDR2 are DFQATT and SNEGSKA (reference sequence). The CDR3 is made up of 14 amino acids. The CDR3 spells CSARDRAGVYEQYF. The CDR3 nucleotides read TGCAGTGCTAGAGATCGGGCAGGGGTCTACGAGCAGTACTTC.